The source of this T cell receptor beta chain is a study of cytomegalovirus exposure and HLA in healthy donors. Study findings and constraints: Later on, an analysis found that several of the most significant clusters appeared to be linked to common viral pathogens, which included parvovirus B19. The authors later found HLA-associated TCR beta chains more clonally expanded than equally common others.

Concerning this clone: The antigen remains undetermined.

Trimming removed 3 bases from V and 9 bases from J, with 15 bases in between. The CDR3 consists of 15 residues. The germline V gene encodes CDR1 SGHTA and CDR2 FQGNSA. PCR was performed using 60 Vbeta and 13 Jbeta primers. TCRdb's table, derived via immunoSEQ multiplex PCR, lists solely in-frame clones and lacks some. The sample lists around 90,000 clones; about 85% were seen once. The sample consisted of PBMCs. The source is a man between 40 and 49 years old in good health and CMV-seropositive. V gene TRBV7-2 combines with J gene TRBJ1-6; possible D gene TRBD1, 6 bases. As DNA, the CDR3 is TGTGCCAGCAGCTTTCCGGACAGAGTGATTTCACCCCTCCACTTT. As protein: CASSFPDRVISPLHF.